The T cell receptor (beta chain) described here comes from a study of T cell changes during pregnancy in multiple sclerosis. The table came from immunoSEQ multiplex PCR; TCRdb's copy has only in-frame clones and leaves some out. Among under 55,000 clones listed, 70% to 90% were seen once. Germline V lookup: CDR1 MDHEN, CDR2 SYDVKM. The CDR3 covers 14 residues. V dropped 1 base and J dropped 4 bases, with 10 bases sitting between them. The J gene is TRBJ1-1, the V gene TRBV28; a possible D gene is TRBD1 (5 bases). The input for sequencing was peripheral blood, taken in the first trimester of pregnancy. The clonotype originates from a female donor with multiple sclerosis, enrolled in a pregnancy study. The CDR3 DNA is TGTGCCAGCAGTTTATTAGACGGGGGCACTGAAGCTTTCTTT. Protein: CASSLLDGGTEAFF.